The present T cell receptor beta chain was sequenced within a study of T cells after yellow fever vaccination (dated by TCRdb to about 2019). Regarding the research as a whole: The SMART-Seq v4 Ultra Low Input RNA kit was used to prepare libraries from fractions with low cell numbers. Bulk PBMC replicates and cell subsets were isolated from blood drawn at multiple timepoints before and after both primary and secondary immunization. To track T-cell clones before and after primary and booster YFV17D yellow fever vaccination, bulk TCR alpha and beta repertoires were sequenced longitudinally. Two healthy male donors, one aged 18 to 30 and one aged 30 to 40 years, were included in the cohort. On the study overall, not on this receptor specifically: Compared with the primary T-cell response, the secondary T-cell response was weaker but faster, peaking on day 5 rather than day 15. A small share of clonotypes occurred in both CD4 and CD8 compartments, likely arising from convergent recombination. Because the study included only a couple of donors, the extent to which the findings can be generalized is limited. Because abundant contaminating clonotypes from the bulk population could be contained in FACS-sorted repertoires, computational filtering was required. After the booster, most of the clones that had expanded following primary vaccination were detected again (roughly 97% of CD4 and around 90% of CD8), which suggests that memory was broadly maintained.

This clonotype appeared a few times. The antigen it recognizes is unknown. No clone much larger than this one lies a single base away; base qualities are absent. The treatment or condition label for this specimen denotes: live attenuated yellow fever vaccine strain. Two biological replicates of bulk PBMCs were collected at each blood-draw timepoint. PBMCs were isolated from peripheral blood using a standard Ficoll-Paque protocol. TriZol was used to extract RNA from bulk PBMCs, from CD4 and CD8 fractions, and from dextramer-positive and dextramer-negative fractions. TCR cDNA was synthesized by 5'RACE template switching, through which a universal primer site and unique molecular identifiers were introduced. Priming for cDNA synthesis came from both the TCR alpha and TCR beta constant segments. Library amplification used two PCR steps, and the second PCR step added sample barcodes and sequencing adapters. Sequencing of libraries was performed on Illumina HiSeq 2500 (2x100 bp) or NovaSeq (2x150 bp). The source study handled its data this way. MIGEC was used to demultiplex reads and collapse the reads into UMI consensus sequences, and MiXCR was used for V(D)J alignment. Clonotypes responding to the vaccine were identified with edgeR on replicate PBMC samples, with the criteria of FDR below 0.01 and a log2 fold change above 5 up to day 15. Bulk clonotypes were assigned CD4 or CD8 identity according to which sequenced CD4 or CD8 repertoire held them at higher abundance. TCRdb reprocessed the public reads (quality trimming at Q25 with fastp, clone calling with MiXCR) and kept in-frame beta chains. Rows merge per CDR3 protein into single entries with the most common DNA and genes. V and J calls and clone size were set by TCRdb, not the authors. A total of a few hundred thousand distinct CDR3 sequences appear in this sample, roughly 8.6% of them only once. The ten largest account for approximately 16% of the sample.

The CDR1 and CDR2 encoded by the germline V gene (reference sequence) are MNHEY and SMNVEV. Trimming accounts for 4 bases at V and 5 bases at J, while the number of junction bases matched to no gene is 7. Including the terminal cysteine and phenylalanine, the CDR3 comprises 15 residues. This entry keeps only the CDR3 DNA: 45 bases, framed from base 1. The receptor was derived from a man between 18 and 35 years old who received the YFV17D yellow fever vaccine. The sequence links TRBV27 to TRBJ2-7; 11 nucleotides in the junction match TRBD1. This specimen was PBMCs, taken more than 35 days after the first yellow fever vaccination. The CDR3 protein is CASSYLGDRGNEQYF. DNA sequence: TGTGCCAGCAGTTACCTAGGGGACAGGGGGAACGAGCAGTACTTC.